This is a list of T cell receptor beta chains from one sample in a study of T cell changes during pregnancy in multiple sclerosis. Produced via immunoSEQ multiplex PCR; TCRdb's table is partial and in-frame only. The data contain some 38,000 clones, about 89% of them seen just once; the ten biggest clones take up roughly 0.45%. The specimen comprised CD4+ T cells from peripheral blood mononuclear cells, sampled in the third trimester of pregnancy. The origin of the receptors is a female donor in good health, enrolled as a control in a pregnancy study. Each CDR3 is given without its conserved first and last residue.

J gene	V gene	CDR3 protein
TRBJ1-4	TRBV5-1	ASSLRGPGEKLF
TRBJ1-1	TRBV9	ASSVAEGALNTEAF
TRBJ2-6	TRBV2	ASTPLQGLSSGANVLT
TRBJ2-7	TRBV10-3	ATRSGGPNYEQY
TRBJ1-4	TRBV5-5	ASSLGRRGEKLF
TRBJ2-3	TRBV19	ASSIGSGGSADTQY
TRBJ2-5	TRBV5-1	ASSSGQPQETQY
TRBJ2-3	TRBV10-3	AISESSGLGDTQY
TRBJ2-3	TRBV10-1	ANTLSGRARTDTQY
TRBJ2-2	TRBV2	ASSDNGANTGELF
TRBJ1-4	TRBV6-1	AIPADRVYEKLF
TRBJ2-5	TRBV30	AWTGPRGETQY
TRBJ2-5	TRBV9	ASSVAASSGQETQY
TRBJ2-5	TRBV6-1	ASRVRGGTETQY